This T cell receptor beta chain was recorded in a study of T cells in Graves' hyperthyroidism and ophthalmopathy. Whole-study findings and limits: The model foresaw ophthalmopathy a median roughly 6.6 months prior to onset. From stable hyperthyroidism, ophthalmopathy was separated by a 13 V-J model.

Germline CDR1 reads MNHEY; CDR2 reads SMNVEV (reference sequence). V trimming: 3 bases; J trimming: 8 bases; junction bases outside the gene matches: 9. The CDR3 loop spans 15 amino acids. Regarding this clonotype: No antigen is known for it.

Clinical symptoms, serum thyroxine, TRAb, thyroid ultrasound and orbital computed tomography established diagnosis. It was less than 13 ml of fresh peripheral blood that supplied the PBMCs. TCR beta CDR3 regions were amplified from RNA. An initial round of RT-PCR targeting the TCR CDR3 relied on the HTBI primer set. TCRdb re-called the multiplex PCR reads with MiXCR, one entry per CDR3 protein. The table records 750,000 to 900,000 distinct CDR3 sequences, more than 30% of them present only once. The receptor was isolated from a man in his late teens or twenties with Graves' hyperthyroidism. The sample consisted of blood. The chain has TRBV27 and TRBJ1-4; TRBD1 matches 7 bases. The CDR3 nucleotides are TGTGCCAGCAGTTTCTTCGGGGACAGACAGGAAAAACTGTTTTTT. Its protein product is CASSFFGDRQEKLFF.